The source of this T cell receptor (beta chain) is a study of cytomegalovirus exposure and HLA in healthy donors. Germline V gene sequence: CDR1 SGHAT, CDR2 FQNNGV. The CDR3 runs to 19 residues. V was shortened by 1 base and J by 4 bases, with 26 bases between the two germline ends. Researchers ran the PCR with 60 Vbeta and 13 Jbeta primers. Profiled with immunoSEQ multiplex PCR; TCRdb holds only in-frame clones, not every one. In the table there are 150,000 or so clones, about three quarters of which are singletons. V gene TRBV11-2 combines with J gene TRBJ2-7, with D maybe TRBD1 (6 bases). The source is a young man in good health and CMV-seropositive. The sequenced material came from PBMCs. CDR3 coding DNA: TGTGCCAGCAGCTTAGCGTCTAGGGGTTCGACAGGCTCAAAGTACGAGCAGTACTTC. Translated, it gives CASSLASRGSTGSKYEQYF.